This TCR beta chain is drawn from a study of T cells expressing NK-cell markers. At the level of the study: Sorted CD3+CD56+NKG2C+, CD3+CD56+NKG2C- and CD3+CD56-NKG2C+ T cells provided the TCR beta repertoires. Most of the eight sequenced donors were classified as HCMV-seropositive, and one was classified as seronegative.

The CDR3 sequence is 13 residues long. Germline V gene lookup returns CDR1 SGHTA and CDR2 FQGNSA. Study-level points and caveats: In a handful of donors, dominant clonotypes made up about 25-65% of CD3+CD56-NKG2C+ cells. Dominant NKG2C+ clonotypes were found to form about 1.0-7.5% of CD8+ T cells in five to seven donors.

In the case of this clonotype: Its specificity is unknown.

TCRdb processed the 5' RACE reads again and assigns one entry to each CDR3 protein, with no DNA. In total, the table holds 450,000 to 600,000 distinct CDR3 sequences. The receptor was isolated from a man aged 18 to 35 in good health. The chain carries TRBV7-2 and TRBJ2-7. The sequenced sample consisted of blood T cells: a sorted CD56 or NKG2C T cell subset, CD4+ or CD8+ T cells, or bulk PBMC T cells (not recorded which). Here the CDR3 reads CASSLGASYEQYF.